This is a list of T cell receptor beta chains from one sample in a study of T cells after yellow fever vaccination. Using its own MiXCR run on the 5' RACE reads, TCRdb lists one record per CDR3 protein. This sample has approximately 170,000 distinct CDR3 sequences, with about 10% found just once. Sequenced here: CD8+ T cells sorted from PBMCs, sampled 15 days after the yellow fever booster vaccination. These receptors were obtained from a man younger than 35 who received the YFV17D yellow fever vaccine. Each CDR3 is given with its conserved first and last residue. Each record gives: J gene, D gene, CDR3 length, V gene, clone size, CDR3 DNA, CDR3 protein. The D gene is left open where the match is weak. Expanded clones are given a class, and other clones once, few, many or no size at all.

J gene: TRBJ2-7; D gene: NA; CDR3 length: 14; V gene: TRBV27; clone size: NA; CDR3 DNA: TGTGCCAGCAGTTCCTACTGGGACTCCTACGAGCAGTACTTC; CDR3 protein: CASSSYWDSYEQYF
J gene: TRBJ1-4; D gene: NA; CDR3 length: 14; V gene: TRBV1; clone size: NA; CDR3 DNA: TGCACCATCCAGCCAGAAGGGGCGGGTGAAAAACTGTTTTTT; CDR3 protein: CTIQPEGAGEKLFF
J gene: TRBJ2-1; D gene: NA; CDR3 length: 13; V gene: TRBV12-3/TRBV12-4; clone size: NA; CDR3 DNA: TGTGCCAGCACCCCTGGCCCTTACAATGAGCAGTTCTTC; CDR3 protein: CASTPGPYNEQFF
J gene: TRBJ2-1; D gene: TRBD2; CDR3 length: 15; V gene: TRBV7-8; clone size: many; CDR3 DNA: TGTGCCAGCAGCTGGACTAGCGTATCGTACAATGAGCAGTTCTTC; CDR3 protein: CASSWTSVSYNEQFF
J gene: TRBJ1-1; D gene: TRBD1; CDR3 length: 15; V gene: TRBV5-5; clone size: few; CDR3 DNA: TGTGCCAGCAGCGCGCAACAGGGGGCGGACACTGAAGCTTTCTTT; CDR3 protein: CASSAQQGADTEAFF
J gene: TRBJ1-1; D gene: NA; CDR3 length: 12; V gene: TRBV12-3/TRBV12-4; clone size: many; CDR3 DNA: TGTGCCAGCAGTTGGTGGGGAACTGAAGCTTTCTTT; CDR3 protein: CASSWWGTEAFF
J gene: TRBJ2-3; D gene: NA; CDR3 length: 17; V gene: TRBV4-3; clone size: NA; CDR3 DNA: TGCGCCAGCAGCCAAGATCGGGTGGGGATAAGCACAGATACGCAGTATTTT; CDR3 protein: CASSQDRVGISTDTQYF
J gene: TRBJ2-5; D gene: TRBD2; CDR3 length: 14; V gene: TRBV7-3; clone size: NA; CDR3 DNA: TGTGCCAGCAGTGAGCGGGGGGCGCAAGAGACCCAGTACTTC; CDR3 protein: CASSERGAQETQYF
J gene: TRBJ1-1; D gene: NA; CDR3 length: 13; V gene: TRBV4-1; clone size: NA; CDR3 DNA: TGCGCCAGCAGCCAAGATTTAAGGTCTGAAGCTTTCTTT; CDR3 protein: CASSQDLRSEAFF
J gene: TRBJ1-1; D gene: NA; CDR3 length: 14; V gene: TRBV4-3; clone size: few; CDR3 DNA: TGCGCCAGCAGCCAAGATTTTGCCCCGGTGGATGCTTTCTTT; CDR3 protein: CASSQDFAPVDAFF
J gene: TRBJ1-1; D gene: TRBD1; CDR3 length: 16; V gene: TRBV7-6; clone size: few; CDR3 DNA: TGTGCCAGCAGCTTAGTGGCAGGGGGCGGAGGCACTGAAGCTTTCTTT; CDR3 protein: CASSLVAGGGGTEAFF
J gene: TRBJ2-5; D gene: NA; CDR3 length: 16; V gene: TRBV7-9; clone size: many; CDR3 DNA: TGTGCCAGCAGCCCTACCCCGGGCCCATCGGGGGAGACCCAGTACTTC; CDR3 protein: CASSPTPGPSGETQYF
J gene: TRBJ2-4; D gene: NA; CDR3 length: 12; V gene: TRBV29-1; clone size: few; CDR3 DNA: TGCAGCGTTGAACTGAGGGGATACATTCAGTACTTC; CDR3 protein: CSVELRGYIQYF
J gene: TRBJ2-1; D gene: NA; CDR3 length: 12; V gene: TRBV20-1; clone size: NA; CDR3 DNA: TGCAGTGCTAGTGTCCCCCGTGGTGAGCAGTTCTTC; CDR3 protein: CSASVPRGEQFF
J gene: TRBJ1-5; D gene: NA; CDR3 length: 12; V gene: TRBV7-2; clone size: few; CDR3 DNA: TGTGCCAGCAGCTTCAGAGGGCAGCCCCAGCATTTT; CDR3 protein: CASSFRGQPQHF
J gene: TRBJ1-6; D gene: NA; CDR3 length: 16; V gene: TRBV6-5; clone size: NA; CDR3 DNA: TGTGCCAGCAGCATAAGAGACGGCTCCTATAATTCACCCCTCCACTTT; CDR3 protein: CASSIRDGSYNSPLHF
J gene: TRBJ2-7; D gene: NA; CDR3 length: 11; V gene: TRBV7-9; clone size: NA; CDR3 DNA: TGTGCCAGCAGCTTAAGGGAGGAGCAGTACTTC; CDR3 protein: CASSLREEQYF
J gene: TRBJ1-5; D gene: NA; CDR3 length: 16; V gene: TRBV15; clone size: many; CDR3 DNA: TGTGCCACCAGCAGATCAGGCCTCGGGGGCAATCAGCCCCAGCATTTT; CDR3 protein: CATSRSGLGGNQPQHF
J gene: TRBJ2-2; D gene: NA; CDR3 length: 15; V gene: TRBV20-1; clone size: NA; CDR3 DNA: TGCAGTGCTAGAGCATCAGGCCCCGAGGCCGGGGAGCTGTTTTTT; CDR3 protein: CSARASGPEAGELFF
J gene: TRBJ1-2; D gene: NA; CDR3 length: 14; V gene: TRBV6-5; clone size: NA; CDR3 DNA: TGTGCCAGCAGTCCGGGACGGCTGACGGGCTTAAACACCTTC; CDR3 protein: CASSPGRLTGLNTF
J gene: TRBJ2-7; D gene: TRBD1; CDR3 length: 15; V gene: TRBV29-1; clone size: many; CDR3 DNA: TGCAGCGTAACCGGGACAGGGGCTCCGGCGGGGGAGCAGTACTTC; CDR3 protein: CSVTGTGAPAGEQYF
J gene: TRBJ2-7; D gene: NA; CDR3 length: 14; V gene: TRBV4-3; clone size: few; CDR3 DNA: TGCGCCAGCAGCCAATTCGGGGACTCCAACGAGCAGTACTTC; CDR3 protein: CASSQFGDSNEQYF
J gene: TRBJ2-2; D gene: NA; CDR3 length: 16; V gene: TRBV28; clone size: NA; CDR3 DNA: TGTGCCAGCAGTTTTACTTTGGTGGGAAATACCGGGGAGCTGTTTTTT; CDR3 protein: CASSFTLVGNTGELFF
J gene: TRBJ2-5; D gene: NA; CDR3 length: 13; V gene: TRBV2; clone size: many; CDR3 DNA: TGTGCCAGTAGCAGGGGCGAACAAGAGACCCAGTACTTC; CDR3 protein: CASSRGEQETQYF
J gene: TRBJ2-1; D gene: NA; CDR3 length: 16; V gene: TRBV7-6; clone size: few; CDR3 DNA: TGTGCCAGCAGCTTAGAGGTGGGTCTGGACCAGTTCGGGCAGTTCTTC; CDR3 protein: CASSLEVGLDQFGQFF
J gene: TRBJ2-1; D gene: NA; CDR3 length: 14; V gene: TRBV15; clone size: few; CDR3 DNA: TGTGCCACCAGCAGGGGACCACTTTACAATGAGCAGTTCTTC; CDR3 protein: CATSRGPLYNEQFF
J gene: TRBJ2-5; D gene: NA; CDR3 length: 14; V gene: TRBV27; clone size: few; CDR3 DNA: TGTGCCAGCAGTTTCTTAGGATTGCAAGAGACCCAGTACTTC; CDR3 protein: CASSFLGLQETQYF
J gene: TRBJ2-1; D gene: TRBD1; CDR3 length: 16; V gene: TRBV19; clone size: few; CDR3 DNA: TGTGCCAGTAGTAGGCCCGCGACAGGGCTATACAATGAGCAGTTCTTC; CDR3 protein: CASSRPATGLYNEQFF
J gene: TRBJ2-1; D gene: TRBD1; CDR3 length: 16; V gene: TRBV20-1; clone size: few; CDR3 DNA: TGCAGTGCTAGCCCCAACAGGGGATCCCTATTCAATGAGCAGTTCTTC; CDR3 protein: CSASPNRGSLFNEQFF
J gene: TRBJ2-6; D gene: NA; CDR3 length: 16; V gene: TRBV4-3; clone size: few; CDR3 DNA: TGCGCCAGCAGCCAAGATTTGGGGGCTGGGGCCAACGTCCTGACTTTC; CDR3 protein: CASSQDLGAGANVLTF
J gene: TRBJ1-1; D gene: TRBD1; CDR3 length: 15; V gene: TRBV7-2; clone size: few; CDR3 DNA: TGTGCCAGCAGCATTATGGGACAGGCCTATACTGAAGCTTTCTTT; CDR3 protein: CASSIMGQAYTEAFF
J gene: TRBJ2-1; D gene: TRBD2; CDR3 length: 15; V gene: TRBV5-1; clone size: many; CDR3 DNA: TGCGCCAGCAGCCCGGGACTAGGAGGCCACAATGAGCAGTTCTTC; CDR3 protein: CASSPGLGGHNEQFF
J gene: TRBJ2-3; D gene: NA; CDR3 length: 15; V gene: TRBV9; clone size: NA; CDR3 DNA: TGTGCCAGCAGCGTAGAACAGGGGAGGACAGATACGCAGTATTTT; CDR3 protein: CASSVEQGRTDTQYF
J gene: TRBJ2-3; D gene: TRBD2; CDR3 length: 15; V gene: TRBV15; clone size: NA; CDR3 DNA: TGTGCCACCAGCATGGGCGGGGGGGCTACAGATACGCAGTATTTT; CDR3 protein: CATSMGGGATDTQYF
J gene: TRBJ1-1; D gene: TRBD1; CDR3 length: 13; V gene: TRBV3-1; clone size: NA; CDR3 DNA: TGTGCCAGCAGCCCCGGACAGGCCTATGAAGCTTTCTTT; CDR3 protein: CASSPGQAYEAFF
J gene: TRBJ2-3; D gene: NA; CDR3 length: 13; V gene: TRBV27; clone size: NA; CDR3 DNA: TGTGCCAGCAGCGAACCAGGGGTACGGGCGCAGTATTTT; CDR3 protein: CASSEPGVRAQYF
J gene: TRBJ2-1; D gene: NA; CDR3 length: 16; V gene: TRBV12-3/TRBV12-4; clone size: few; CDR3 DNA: TGTGCCAGCCGAACAAGTGAGGGGGTAGGCTACAATGAGCAGTTCTTC; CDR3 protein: CASRTSEGVGYNEQFF
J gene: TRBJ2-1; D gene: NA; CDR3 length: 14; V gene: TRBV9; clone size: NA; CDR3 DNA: TGTGCCAGCAGCGTAGTCCCAGGGGGGAATGAGCAGTTCTTC; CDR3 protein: CASSVVPGGNEQFF
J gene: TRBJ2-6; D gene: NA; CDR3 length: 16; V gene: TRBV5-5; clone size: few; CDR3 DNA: TGTGCCAGCAGCTCCTTACAGAGCTCTGGGGCCAACGTCCTGACTTTC; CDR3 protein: CASSSLQSSGANVLTF
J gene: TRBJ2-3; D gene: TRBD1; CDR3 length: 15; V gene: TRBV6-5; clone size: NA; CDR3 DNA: TGTGCCAGCAGGCACCTCGGGACAGGGGAAGATACGCAGTATTTT; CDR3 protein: CASRHLGTGEDTQYF
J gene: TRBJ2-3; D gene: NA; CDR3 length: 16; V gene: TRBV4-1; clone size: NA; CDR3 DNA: TGCGCCAGCAGCCAAGTATCCGTCCCTAGCACAGATACGCAGTATTTT; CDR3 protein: CASSQVSVPSTDTQYF
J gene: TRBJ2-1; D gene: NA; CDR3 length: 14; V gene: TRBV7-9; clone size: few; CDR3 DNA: TGTGCCAGCAGCCCGGGGGACAGTTACAATGAGCAGTTCTTC; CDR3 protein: CASSPGDSYNEQFF
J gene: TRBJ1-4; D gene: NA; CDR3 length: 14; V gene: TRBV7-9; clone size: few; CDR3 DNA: TGTGCCAGCAGCAGGACCGGCGCCGGAGAAAAACTGTTTTTT; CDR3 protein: CASSRTGAGEKLFF
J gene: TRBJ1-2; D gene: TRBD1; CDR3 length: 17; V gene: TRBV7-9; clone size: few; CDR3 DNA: TGTGCCAGCAGCCCCCCCGAGGGACAGGGTGGTAACTATGGCTACACCTTC; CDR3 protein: CASSPPEGQGGNYGYTF
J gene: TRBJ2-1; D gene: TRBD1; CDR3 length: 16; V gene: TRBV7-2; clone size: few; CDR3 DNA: TGTGCCAGCAGCTTAGGGCCGGGACAGGGGCTAGATGAGCAGTTCTTC; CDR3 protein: CASSLGPGQGLDEQFF
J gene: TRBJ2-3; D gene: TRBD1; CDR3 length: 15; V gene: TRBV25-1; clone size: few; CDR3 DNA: TGTGCCAGCAGTGAATGGGACAGGGCAACAGATACGCAGTATTTT; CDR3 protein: CASSEWDRATDTQYF
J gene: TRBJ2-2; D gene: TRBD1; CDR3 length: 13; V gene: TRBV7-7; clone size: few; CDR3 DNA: TGTGCTAGCAGCCGTAAGACAGGGGGGGAGCTGTTTTTT; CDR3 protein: CASSRKTGGELFF
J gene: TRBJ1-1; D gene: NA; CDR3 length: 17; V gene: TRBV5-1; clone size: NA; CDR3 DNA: TGCGCCAGCAGCCTTGGGGACTTCCGGGCCAAGGGGACTGAAGCTTTCTTT; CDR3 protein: CASSLGDFRAKGTEAFF
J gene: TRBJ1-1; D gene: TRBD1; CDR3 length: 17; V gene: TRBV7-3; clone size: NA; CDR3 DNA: TGTGCCAGCAGCTTAACCCCTCCGGGACAGCTGAACACTGAAGCTTTCTTT; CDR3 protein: CASSLTPPGQLNTEAFF
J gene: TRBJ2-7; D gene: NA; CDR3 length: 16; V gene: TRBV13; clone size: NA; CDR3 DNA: TGTGCCAGCAGCTCCCTCGCGGTCGAGGGTAGCTACGAGCAGTACTTC; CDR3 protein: CASSSLAVEGSYEQYF
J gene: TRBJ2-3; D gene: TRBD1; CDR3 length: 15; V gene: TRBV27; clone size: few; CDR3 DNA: TGTGCCAGCAGTTGGACAGGGTCGGGGACAGATACGCAGTATTTT; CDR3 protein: CASSWTGSGTDTQYF